This T cell receptor beta chain originates from a study of blood T cells in healthy people across ages. In regard to this clonotype: Antigen specificity is unknown.

Whole-study results and caveats: Versus aged donors, long-lived donors had higher diversity and more naive CD4+ cells.

PCR was performed a second time for roughly 7 to 11 cycles using a sample-barcoded 5' primer and a J-beta primer mix. TCRdb processed the 5' RACE reads anew with MiXCR; each CDR3 protein has one entry. Of around 1,500,000 distinct CDR3 sequences listed, 28% are singletons. Each donor was a healthy Caucasian individual from Russia, aged about 6 to 95. The draw of peripheral blood yielded approximately 11 milliliters from each donor. J gave up 5 bases and V 3 bases, and 4 bases lay outside the gene matches. The germline gives CDR1 KGHSH, CDR2 LQKENI. CDR3 size: 14 residues. The sample was blood. This TCR was sampled from a woman between 25 and 40 years old in good health. The chain links TRBV18 to TRBJ1-5; the match to TRBD1 covers 7 bases. The CDR3 loop is CASSPETGYQPQHF. CDR3 DNA sequence: TGTGCCAGCTCACCCGAGACAGGGTATCAGCCCCAGCATTTT.